One and the same sample provided the 21 T cell receptor beta chains below, sequenced in a study of shared clonotypes between healthy human individuals. TCRdb's table, derived via immunoSEQ multiplex PCR, lists solely in-frame clones and lacks some. The sample includes approximately 1,000,000 clones, 60% to 80% seen only once; the top ten take about 0.94%. Sequencing was performed on memory CD4+ T cells from PBMCs. The subset here: CD45RA-negative fraction. The receptors shown here come from a man younger than 30 in good health. Some clones in this sample may be carry-over from other donors' samples.

The J gene is TRBJ2-5, the V gene TRBV5-1; D possibly corresponds to TRBD2 (5 bases). The V end lost 0 bases, the J end lost 2 bases, and 11 bases lay between the germline ends. The CDR3 spans 15 residues. The germline V gene has CDR1 SGHRS and CDR2 YFSETQ. CDR3 protein: CASSLGASSQETQYF. CDR3 DNA: TGCGCCAGCAGCTTGGGGGCTAGCTCGCAAGAGACCCAGTACTTC.

The chain employs TRBV5-4 and TRBJ1-1; D gene ambiguous. CDR1 is SGHNT and CDR2 is YYREEE in the germline V gene (reference sequence). The CDR3 spans 13 residues. V lost 4 bases and J 3 bases, leaving 10 bases between the germline ends. CDR3 sequence reads: CASSPELDTEAFF. CDR3 DNA: TGTGCCAGCAGCCCGGAGTTGGACACTGAAGCTTTCTTT.

The chain uses TRBV5-6 and TRBJ2-7, with D uncertain. V lost 1 base to trimming and J lost 2 bases, with 16 bases between them. The CDR3 totals 16 residues. Germline CDR1 and CDR2: SGHDT and YYEEEE. CDR3 DNA: TGTGCCAGCAGCTTGCAATTACGGCTAGAGACCTACGAGCAGTACTTC. Its translation is CASSLQLRLETYEQYF.

The gene calls are TRBV5-4 and TRBJ2-5, with D perhaps matching TRBD1 (6 bases). Deletions cut 4 bases from V and 4 bases from J, with 11 bases between. CDR3 size: 13 residues. The V gene's germline CDR1 is SGHNT and CDR2 YYREEE (reference sequence). CDR3 coding DNA: TGTGCCAGCAGCCGGCAACAGGGAGAGACCCAGTACTTC. Its translation is CASSRQQGETQYF.

On this clone itself: This is likely a read error, given that the CDR3 carries no conserved phenylalanine or tryptophan at its end. The V and J genes are TRBV7-3 and TRBJ1-2, with D possibly TRBD1 on 6 matching bases. The CDR3 covers 13 residues. Trimming removed 5 bases from V and 7 bases from J, with 14 bases in between. Germline CDR1 SGHTA, CDR2 FQGTGA. The CDR3 is CASSANRDGGYTL. In DNA form, the CDR3 reads TGTGCCAGCAGCGCTAACAGGGATGGTGGCTACACCCTC.

V is TRBV7-6 and J is TRBJ2-1; D is perhaps TRBD1 (6 bases). The CDR3 runs 15 residues. V was trimmed by 4 bases and J by 9 bases, leaving 19 bases between them. From germline, CDR1 is SGHVS and CDR2 FNYEAQ. CDR3 in amino acids: CASSSNRVPLGEQFF. The CDR3 DNA is TGTGCCAGCAGCTCCAACAGGGTCCCCTTGGGTGAGCAGTTCTTC.

The rearrangement uses TRBV12-1 and TRBJ1-2. TRBV12-1 is classified as a pseudogene. The CDR3 has 16 amino acids. CDR3 nucleotides: TGTGCCAGCAGCCCCACCCGCAGAGCGTCTAACTATGGCTACACCTTC. Amino acids: CASSPTRRASNYGYTF.

This clone was counted once. This chain connects TRBV28 to TRBJ2-1, with TRBD2 as a possible D gene (6 bases). CDR3 length: 16 amino acids. Looked up from germline, CDR1 is MDHEN and CDR2 is SYDVKM. With 5 bases removed from V and 5 bases from J, the gap between germline ends came to 19 bases. CDR3 DNA: TGTGCCAGCAGTCCCCTTGGGGCGGGACCCAACAATGAGCAGTTCTTC. It is translated as CASSPLGAGPNNEQFF.

The rearrangement joins TRBV2 to TRBJ2-5, with 7 bases fitting TRBD1. The junction had 5 bases not matched to a gene; V was cut back by 4 bases and J by 0 bases. The CDR3 is 15 amino acids. Germline assignment: CDR1 SNHLY and CDR2 FYNNEI. Here the CDR3 reads CASSVQGTYQETQYF. DNA for the CDR3: TGTGCCAGCAGTGTACAGGGGACGTACCAAGAGACCCAGTACTTC.

As to this clone: Other nucleotide sequences in the sample specify the same CDR3. The genes are TRBV5-1 and TRBJ1-3; D is uncertain. V gave up 4 bases and J gave up 0 bases, with 11 bases separating them. CDR1 and CDR2 (germline): SGHRS, YFSETQ. CDR3 length equals 15 residues. The CDR3 DNA reads TGCGCCAGCAGCCCCGACGGGAGCTCTGGAAACACCATATATTTT. Amino acid sequence: CASSPDGSSGNTIYF.

Note on this clone: A read error may be the cause here, since a much bigger clone is one base away. This sample also contains other DNA sequences that code for the same CDR3. The gene calls are TRBV11-2 and TRBJ1-3, with unresolved D. Trimming left V 5 bases short and J 4 bases short, with 3 bases between. The length of the CDR3 is 11 residues. Germline assignment: CDR1 SGHAT and CDR2 FQNNGV. This CDR3 is CASSLGNTIYF. DNA of the CDR3: TGTGCCAGCAGCCTGGGAAACACCATATATTTT.

V usage is TRBV7-2 and J usage is TRBJ2-7; TRBD2 matches 11 bases. V lost 5 bases, J lost 3 bases, and 6 bases stayed unmatched. Per germline, CDR1 SGHTA and CDR2 FQGNSA. The CDR3 has 15 amino acids. The DNA for the CDR3 is TGTGCCAGCAGCCGCGGGACTAGCGGAATCTACGAGCAGTACTTC. Encoded protein: CASSRGTSGIYEQYF.

The genes are TRBV5-1 and TRBJ2-7; TRBD2 aligns across 13 bases. V lost 4 bases to trimming and J lost 5 bases; unmatched junction nucleotides: 6. Germline CDR1 and CDR2: SGHRS and YFSETQ. CDR3 length equals 15 residues. The CDR3 region has the DNA TGCGCCAGCAGCCCACTAGCGGGAGGGCCCAACGAGCAGTACTTC. Encoded protein: CASSPLAGGPNEQYF.

This clone was observed at least ten times. Other DNA sequences of this sample code for an identical CDR3. V is TRBV30 and J is TRBJ1-4; TRBD1 might be the D (6 bases). In germline, CDR1 is GTSNPN, CDR2 SVGIG (reference sequence). The CDR3 is 16 amino acids. V was clipped by 2 bases and J by 11 bases, with 24 bases between them. This CDR3 is CAWSRGGGFGEGKLFF. As DNA, the CDR3 is TGTGCCTGGAGTAGAGGGGGAGGTTTCGGAGAGGGGAAACTGTTTTTT.

The CDR3 sequence: CASSVAGGIQETQYF. CDR3 coding DNA: TGTGCCAGCAGTGTAGCGGGAGGTATCCAAGAGACCCAGTACTTC. The V gene is TRBV5-4, the J gene TRBJ2-5; 10 nucleotides agree with TRBD2. Unmatched junction bases numbered 5, after V lost 5 bases and J lost 1 base. This CDR3 spans 15 amino acids. Germline V CDR1 and CDR2: SGHNT, YYREEE (reference sequence). Full variable domain (remainder filled in from reference TRBV5-4 and TRBJ2-5): ETGVTQSPTHLIKTRGQQVTLRCSSQSGHNTVSWYQQALGQGPQFIFQYYREEENGRGNFPPRFSGLQFPNYSSELNVNALELDDSALYLCASSVAGGIQETQYFGPGTRLLVL.

The chain recombines TRBV11-2 with TRBJ2-1; TRBD2 is a possible D gene (5 bases). The germline CDR1 and CDR2 sequences are SGHAT and FQNNGV. The germline V and J ends were trimmed by 5 bases and 9 bases, with 26 bases remaining between them. The CDR3 consists of 17 residues. The CDR3 loop is CASSPIAPAAPSSEQFF. As DNA, the CDR3 is TGTGCCAGCAGCCCCATAGCCCCAGCGGCCCCTTCAAGTGAGCAGTTCTTC.

This clone was observed a handful of times. The chain couples TRBV19 to TRBJ1-1, with D uncertain. Per the germline V gene, CDR1 is LNHDA and CDR2 is SQIVND (reference sequence). CDR3 length: 13 amino acids. V was clipped by 4 bases and J by 3 bases, with 9 bases between them. The CDR3 DNA sequence: TGTGCCAGTAGTAAGACCGGGTACACTGAAGCTTTCTTT. Protein: CASSKTGYTEAFF.

The V and J genes are TRBV18 and TRBJ1-3; tentatively, D is TRBD1 (6 bases). Trimming left V 2 bases short and J 0 bases short, with 23 bases between. Germline V CDR1 and CDR2: KGHSH, LQKENI. The CDR3 length is 20 residues. CDR3 sequence (DNA): TGTGCCAGCTCACCATTGTCTTTTCCCCTATCAGGGGCCTCTGGAAACACCATATATTTT. The encoded protein is CASSPLSFPLSGASGNTIYF.

In DNA, the CDR3 is TGCGCCAGCAGCTTGGAGGCGGCCACCTACAATGAGCAGTTCTTC. It translates to CASSLEAATYNEQFF. The chain has TRBV5-1 and TRBJ2-1, with unresolved D. Germline assignment: CDR1 SGHRS and CDR2 YFSETQ. This CDR3 contains 15 residues. With 0 bases removed from V and 2 bases from J, the gap between germline ends came to 9 bases.

This chain links TRBV5-6 with TRBJ1-2; 10 positions agree with TRBD1. Germline V gene data show CDR1 as SGHDT and CDR2 as YYEEEE. This CDR3 has 16 residues. Trimming removed 2 bases from V and 4 bases from J; junction bases left unmatched: 8. CDR3 DNA: TGTGCCAGCAGCTTAGAACGGGACAGGGGTAGCTATGGCTACACCTTC. Amino acids: CASSLERDRGSYGYTF.

The V gene is TRBV18, the J gene TRBJ2-1; 9 bases fit TRBD1. The germline CDR1 and CDR2 sequences are KGHSH and LQKENI. CDR3 size: 15 residues. The trim removed 0 bases at V and 8 bases at J, leaving 5 bases unmatched. In DNA form, the CDR3 reads TGTGCCAGCTCACCACCAGGACAGGGGCCCCATGAGCAGTTCTTC. It codes for CASSPPGQGPHEQFF. Using reference TRBV18 and TRBJ2-1 for the parts outside the CDR3, the full variable domain is NAGVMQNPRHLVRRRGQEARLRCSPMKGHSHVYWYRQLPEEGLKFMVYLQKENIIDESGMPKERFSAEFPKEGPSILRIQQVVRGDSAAYFCASSPPGQGPHEQFFGPGTRLTVL.